This note documents a single TCR beta chain sequence. Its antigen remains unknown. The data were obtained in a study of T cell responses to AZD1222 COVID-19 vaccine. Overall study: The study pooled second doses at about 4 or about 12 weeks.

The CDR3 length is 14 residues. From germline, CDR1 is SGHRS and CDR2 YFSETQ. V lost 0 bases, J lost 9 bases, and 3 bases stayed unmatched. Assay used: immunoSEQ multiplex PCR; TCRdb lists only in-frame clones, some missing. The sample consists of roughly 140,000 clones, 70% to 90% of them appearing once. Whole-study findings and limits: Donors were largely white British and mainly female; clonal diversity was possibly underestimated. It was only after the peak T cell response that any repertoires were sampled.

The sequences come from peripheral blood, collected on day 0 of AZD1222 vaccination. V and J are TRBV5-1 and TRBJ2-1; TRBD2 agrees at 10 bases. The clonotype comes from an adult in good health. The CDR3 bases are TGCGCCAGCAGCTTGGATAGCGGGGGGACTGAGCAGTTCTTC. Residues: CASSLDSGGTEQFF. Full variable domain (missing parts from reference TRBV5-1 and TRBJ2-1): KAGVTQTPRYLIKTRGQQVTLSCSPISGHRSVSWYQQTPGQGLQFLFEYFSETQRNKGNFPGRFSGRQFSNSRSEMNVSTLELGDSALYLCASSLDSGGTEQFFGPGTRLTVL.